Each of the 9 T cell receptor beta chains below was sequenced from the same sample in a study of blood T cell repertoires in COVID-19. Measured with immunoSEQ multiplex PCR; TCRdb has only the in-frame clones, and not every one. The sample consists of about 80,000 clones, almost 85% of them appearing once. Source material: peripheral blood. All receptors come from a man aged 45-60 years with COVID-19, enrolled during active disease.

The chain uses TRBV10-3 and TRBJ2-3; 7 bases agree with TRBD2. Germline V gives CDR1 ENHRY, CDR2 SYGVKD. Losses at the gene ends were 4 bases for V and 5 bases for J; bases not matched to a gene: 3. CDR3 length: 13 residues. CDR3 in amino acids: CAISGGGEDTQYF. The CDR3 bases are TGTGCCATCAGTGGGGGGGGAGAAGATACGCAGTATTTT.

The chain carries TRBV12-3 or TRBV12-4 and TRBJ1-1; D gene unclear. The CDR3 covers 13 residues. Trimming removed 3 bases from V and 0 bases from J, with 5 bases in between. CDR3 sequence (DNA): TGTGCCAGCAGTTTTATCCTGAACACTGAAGCTTTCTTT. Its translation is CASSFILNTEAFF.

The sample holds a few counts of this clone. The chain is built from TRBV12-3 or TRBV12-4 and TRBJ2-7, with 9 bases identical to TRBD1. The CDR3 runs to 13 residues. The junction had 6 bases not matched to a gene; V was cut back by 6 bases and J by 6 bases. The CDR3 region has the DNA TGTGCCAGCAGGGGGACAGGGTTGAGCGAGCAGTACTTC. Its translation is CASRGTGLSEQYF.

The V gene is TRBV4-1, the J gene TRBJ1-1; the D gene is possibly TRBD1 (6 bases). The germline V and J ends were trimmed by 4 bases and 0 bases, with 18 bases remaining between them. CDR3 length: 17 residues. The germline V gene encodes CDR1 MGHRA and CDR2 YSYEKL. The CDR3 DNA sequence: TGCGCCAGCAGCCCCCACAGGGATAAGGGGCTGAACACTGAAGCTTTCTTT. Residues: CASSPHRDKGLNTEAFF.

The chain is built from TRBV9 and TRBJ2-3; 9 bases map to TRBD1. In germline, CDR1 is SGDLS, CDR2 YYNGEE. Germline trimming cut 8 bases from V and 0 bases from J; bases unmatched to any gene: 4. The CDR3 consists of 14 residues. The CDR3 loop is CASQQGASTDTQYF. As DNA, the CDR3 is TGTGCCAGTCAACAGGGGGCAAGCACAGATACGCAGTATTTT.

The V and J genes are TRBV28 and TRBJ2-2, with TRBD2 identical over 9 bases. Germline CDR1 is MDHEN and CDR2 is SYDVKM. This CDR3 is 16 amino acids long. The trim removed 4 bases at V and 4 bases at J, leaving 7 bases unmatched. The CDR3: CASSSISGRSTGELFF. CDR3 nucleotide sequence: TGTGCCAGCAGTTCCATTAGCGGGAGATCCACCGGGGAGCTGTTTTTT.

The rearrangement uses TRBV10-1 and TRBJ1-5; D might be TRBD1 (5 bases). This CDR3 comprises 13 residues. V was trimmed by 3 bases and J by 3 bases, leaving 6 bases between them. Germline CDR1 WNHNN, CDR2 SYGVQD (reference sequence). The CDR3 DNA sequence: TGCGCCAGCAGTGAAGGGGTCAATCAGCCCCAGCATTTT. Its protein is CASSEGVNQPQHF.

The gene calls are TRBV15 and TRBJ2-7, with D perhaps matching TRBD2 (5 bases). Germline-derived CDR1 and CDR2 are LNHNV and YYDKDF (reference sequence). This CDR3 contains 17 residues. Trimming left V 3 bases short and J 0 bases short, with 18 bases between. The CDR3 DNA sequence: TGTGCCACCAGCAGGGAACTCTCGGGGATCGCCTCCTACGAGCAGTACTTC. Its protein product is CATSRELSGIASYEQYF.

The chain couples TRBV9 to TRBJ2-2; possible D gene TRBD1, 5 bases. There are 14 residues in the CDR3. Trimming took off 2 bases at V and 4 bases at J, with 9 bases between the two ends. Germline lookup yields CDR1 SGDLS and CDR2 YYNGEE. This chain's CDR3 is CASSVLDSTGELFF. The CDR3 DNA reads TGTGCCAGCAGCGTCCTAGACAGCACCGGGGAGCTGTTTTTT.